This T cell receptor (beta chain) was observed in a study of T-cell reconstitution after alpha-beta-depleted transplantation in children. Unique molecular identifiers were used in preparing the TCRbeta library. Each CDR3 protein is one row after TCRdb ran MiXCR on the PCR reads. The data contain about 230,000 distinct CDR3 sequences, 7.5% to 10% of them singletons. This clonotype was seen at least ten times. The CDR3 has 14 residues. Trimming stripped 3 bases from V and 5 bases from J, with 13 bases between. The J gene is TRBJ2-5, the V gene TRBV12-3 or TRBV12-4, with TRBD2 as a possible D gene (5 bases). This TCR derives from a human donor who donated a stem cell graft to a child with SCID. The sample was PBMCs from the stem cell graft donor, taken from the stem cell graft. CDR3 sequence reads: CASSFRGSSETQYF. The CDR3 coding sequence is TGTGCCAGCAGTTTTCGGGGTAGCTCGGAGACCCAGTACTTC.